Below, 14 T cell receptor beta chains from the same sample are listed, as sequenced in a study of blood T cell repertoires in COVID-19. TCRdb's table, derived via immunoSEQ multiplex PCR, lists solely in-frame clones and lacks some. The sample has approximately 350,000 clones; 70% to 90% are singletons. The sequencing input was peripheral blood. The source of these receptors is a woman aged 30 to 39 with COVID-19, enrolled during active disease.

The J gene is TRBJ1-2, the V gene TRBV4-3, with D perhaps matching TRBD1 (6 bases). Germline V CDR1 and CDR2: LGHNA, YSLEER. This CDR3 has 14 residues. Trimming stripped 1 base from V and 4 bases from J, with 10 bases between. For the CDR3, the DNA is TGCGCCAGCAGCCAAGGAGGGGGATTCTATGGCTACACCTTC. This gives the protein CASSQGGGFYGYTF.

J is TRBJ2-2 and V is TRBV7-2, with TRBD1 matching 8 bases. This CDR3 spans 14 amino acids. The ends lost 4 bases at V and 5 bases at J; junction bases unmatched: 3. Germline V lookup: CDR1 SGHTA, CDR2 FQGNSA. The chain's CDR3 is CASSSTGVTGELFF. The DNA of the CDR3 is TGTGCCAGCAGCTCGACAGGGGTGACCGGGGAGCTGTTTTTT.

This clone was seen a few times. The J gene is TRBJ2-7, the V gene TRBV12-3 or TRBV12-4, with unresolved D. The CDR3 runs 13 residues. The ends were cut back, 2 bases at V and 3 bases at J, with 8 bases in the middle. This CDR3 reads CASSLSPNYEQYF. DNA of the CDR3: TGTGCCAGCAGTTTATCCCCAAACTACGAGCAGTACTTC.

The V and J genes are TRBV12-3 or TRBV12-4 and TRBJ1-2; 7 positions agree with TRBD1. CDR3 length equals 11 residues. V shed 7 bases and J 8 bases; nucleotides not matched to a gene: 4. This CDR3 reads CASTRQGGYTF. The CDR3 region has the DNA TGTGCCAGCACGCGACAGGGAGGCTACACCTTC.

V is TRBV7-6 and J is TRBJ2-6; D unresolved. This CDR3 is built from 14 residues. Trimming pared 5 bases from V and 0 bases from J, leaving 5 bases between. CDR1 SGHVS and CDR2 FNYEAQ come from the germline V gene. The CDR3, as DNA: TGTGCCAGCAGCGTGTACTCTGGGGCCAACGTCCTGACTTTC. Encoded protein: CASSVYSGANVLTF. The whole variable domain, filled in from reference TRBV7-6 and TRBJ2-6, reads GAGVSQSPRYKVTKRGQDVALRCDPISGHVSLYWYRQALGQGPEFLTYFNYEAQQDKSGLPNDRFSAERPEGSISTLTIQRTEQRDSAMYRCASSVYSGANVLTFGAGSRLTVL.

This clone was seen only once. The chain employs TRBV6-5 and TRBJ1-2; 9 nucleotides line up with TRBD1. The CDR3 covers 15 residues. Germline V gene data show CDR1 as MNHEY and CDR2 as SVGAGI. The trim removed 6 bases at V and 4 bases at J, leaving 9 bases unmatched. The CDR3 sequence: CASRPGQGIGYGYTF. The CDR3 nucleotides are TGTGCCAGCAGACCCGGACAGGGGATCGGCTATGGCTACACCTTC.

The rearrangement links TRBV24-1 to TRBJ2-1; 11 nucleotides agree with TRBD1. Germline trimming cut 4 bases from V and 6 bases from J; bases unmatched to any gene: 4. The CDR3 runs 15 residues. Germline loops: CDR1 KGHDR, CDR2 SFDVKD. CDR3: CATSDPGQGVNEQFF. As DNA, the CDR3 is TGTGCCACCAGTGACCCGGGACAGGGGGTCAATGAGCAGTTCTTC.

The chain links TRBV14 to TRBJ2-5; TRBD1 matches 8 bases. With 2 bases clipped from V and 5 bases from J, the junction kept 13 bases outside the gene matches. This CDR3 has 17 amino acids. Looked up from germline, CDR1 is SGHDN and CDR2 is FVKESK. CDR3 region: CASSQRTGMGVAETQYF. CDR3 sequence (DNA): TGTGCCAGCAGCCAACGGACAGGGATGGGAGTAGCGGAGACCCAGTACTTC. Using reference TRBV14 and TRBJ2-5 for the parts outside the CDR3, the full variable domain is EAGVTQFPSHSVIEKGQTVTLRCDPISGHDNLYWYRRVMGKEIKFLLHFVKESKQDESGMPNNRFLAERTGGTYSTLKVQPAELEDSGVYFCASSQRTGMGVAETQYFGPGTRLLVL.

V is TRBV5-8 and J is TRBJ1-2; weak D call: TRBD1 (5 bases). The CDR3 runs to 15 residues. Germline CDR1 SGHTS, CDR2 YDEGEE. V was shortened by 4 bases and J by 4 bases, with 17 bases between the two germline ends. In DNA, the CDR3 is TGTGCCAGCAGCCCGAGAGACAGAACCCTCTATGGCTACACCTTC. Its protein is CASSPRDRTLYGYTF.

This chain links TRBV6-2 or TRBV6-3 with TRBJ1-6; D uncertain. V lost 4 bases to trimming and J lost 9 bases, with 13 bases between them. In germline, CDR1 is MNHEY, CDR2 SVGEGT. The CDR3 consists of 14 residues. CDR3 nucleotide sequence: TGTGCCAGCAGTTCGGGGAGTATAGGTTCACCCCTCCACTTT. It is translated as CASSSGSIGSPLHF.

This clone was detected once. This chain joins TRBV7-2 and TRBJ2-5, with TRBD2 matching 7 bases. The CDR3 loop spans 15 amino acids. Germline loops: CDR1 SGHTA, CDR2 FQGNSA. Unmatched junction bases numbered 3, after V lost 1 base and J lost 1 base. CDR3 nucleotide sequence: TGTGCCAGCAGCTTAGTCTCTAGCGGCCAAGAGACCCAGTACTTC. It yields the protein CASSLVSSGQETQYF.

Here the CDR3 DNA reads TGTGCCAGTAGTCCGGCGGGACTAGCGGGAGGGGAGCAGTTCTTC. Translated: CASSPAGLAGGEQFF. The chain links TRBV19 to TRBJ2-1; 16 bases agree with TRBD2. The germline CDR1 and CDR2 sequences are LNHDA and SQIVND (reference sequence). V lost 5 bases and J lost 10; bases outside the gene matches: 5. This CDR3 comprises 15 residues.

This clone was observed once. The gene calls are TRBV29-1 and TRBJ2-4; 9 bases map to TRBD1. The germline V gene has CDR1 SQVTM and CDR2 ANQGSEA. CDR3 size: 13 residues. The V gene end was trimmed by 6 bases and the J gene end by 6 bases; junction bases not matched to a gene: 6. CDR3 sequence reads: CSVRDRDINIQYF. In DNA form, the CDR3 reads TGCAGCGTGCGGGACAGGGATATAAACATTCAGTACTTC.

The chain has TRBV6-5 and TRBJ2-2, with D tentatively TRBD1 (5 bases). The CDR3 runs 15 residues. Germline V lookup: CDR1 MNHEY, CDR2 SVGAGI. The germline V and J ends were trimmed by 0 bases and 5 bases, with 10 bases remaining between them. CDR3 coding DNA: TGTGCCAGCAGTTACTCGGGCAGGGCTACCGGGGAGCTGTTTTTT. Amino acid sequence: CASSYSGRATGELFF.